This TCR beta chain appears in the sequencing data of a study of persistence of HIV-infected CD4 T cells (dated by TCRdb to between 2020 and 2021). With respect to the entire study: Participants had been on suppressive ART for a median of roughly eight years. CMV- and HIV-1 Gag-responding CD4+ T cells were isolated from ART-treated individuals so that antigen-driven clonal expansion of HIV-1-infected cells could be examined. Peripheral blood samples of up to roughly 180 mL were collected at multiple time points, except for a couple of participants, who underwent leukapheresis at a single time point. For the TCR cluster analysis across participants, 8 or 9 participants were included for CMV and about seven participants for Gag. Anti-CD3/anti-CD28 stimulation activated a higher proportion of cells, with a lower memory fraction, than antigen stimulation. Proviral sequencing was used to assess clonality among infected cells, whereas TCRbeta sequencing gauged the clonality of all cells within each sorted population. Broader findings and caveats from the paper: Antigen-responding cells were enriched for expanded CDR3beta sequences that were degenerate, which suggests that CD4+ responses to CMV and Gag underwent convergent selection. Within the same sorted populations, TCR oligoclonality correlated with proviral oligoclonality. Bulk TCR analyses could not be restricted to the rare CMV-responding cells that actually carried HIV-1 proviruses. The study involved few individuals and tested only a limited range of antigens. TCRbeta richness in CMV- and Gag-responding cells was significantly lower than in anti-CD3/anti-CD28-responding cells; CMV-responding cells had higher oligoclonality than CD3/CD28-stimulated and Gag-responding cells.

The immunoSEQ hsTCRB assay version 4, run in survey mode, was used to sequence TCRbeta repertoires from genomic DNA. For TCRbeta sequencing, genomic DNA was diluted to around 10 ng/uL, and up to 1 ug was used per sample. On the authors' methods: Analysis of the TCRbeta data was done in ImmunoSeq Analyzer 3.0, and diversity was computed on productive nucleotide rearrangements. Using the Immunarch R package, the improved Chao index served to estimate lower-bound TCR diversity and the Gini coefficient served to estimate clonality. When different nucleotide rearrangements encoded the same CDR3beta amino acid sequence, each rearrangement was treated as a distinct clonotype. Differential abundance analysis found TCRbeta sequences that were significantly enriched in antigen-responding cells compared with anti-CD3/anti-CD28-activated cells. Using predicted peptide-MHC specificity as the basis, GLIPH2 grouped TCRs into clusters, both for each participant individually and for the merged data sets that combined participants. TCRdb holds this immuneACCESS table with in-frame rearrangements only. Some clones are missing; in checked studies, unresolved V genes explain under half, and the rest has no known cause. The DNA gave D and trimming, while V, J and clone size come from that table. Within this sample are under 45,000 clones, with around 89% of them counted one time only. The biggest ten clones account for approximately 1% of the sample.

Sequences SGHRS (CDR1) and YFSETQ (CDR2) are obtained from the germline V gene. Compared with germline, V lacks 4 bases and J lacks 6 bases; bases without a gene match: 20. From the cysteine up to the phenylalanine, the CDR3 has a length of 19 residues. CDR3 DNA is the only sequence kept; it has 57 bases, read in frame from the first base. The treatment or condition label corresponds to: suppressive antiretroviral therapy. As a nonspecific positive control representing the CD4+ T cell repertoire, cells were stimulated with anti-CD3/anti-CD28 magnetic beads. CD4+ T cells that responded were sorted based on upregulation of both CD40 ligand and CD69. HIV-1-infected adults in whom suppressive ART had been started during chronic infection were enrolled as participants. Participants had undetectable plasma HIV-1 RNA below 50 copies/mL for at least 4 years. To be included, a participant needed positive CMV serology and a CD4+ T cell count above 400 cells/uL. Before stimulation, PBMCs were isolated using density centrifugation and then depleted of CD8+ T cells. Stimulation of CD8-depleted PBMCs was carried out for about 20 hours with anti-CD28/CD49d costimulation, CD40-blocking antibody and enfuvirtide, to prevent new infections. Cells were sorted on a Beckman Coulter MoFlo Legacy or XDP sorter, with propidium iodide excluding dead cells. Genomic DNA was extracted with the QIAamp DNA Mini Kit for samples above one million cells, otherwise with the Quick-DNA Microprep Kit.

Notes on this clone: It has no known antigen specificity. No base quality values were provided; no much bigger clone lies one nucleotide off.

This receptor chain uses TRBV5-1 and TRBJ2-7; TRBD1 lines up with 12 middle nucleotides. This sequence was found in an adult man with HIV who was CMV-seropositive. The sequences come from CD4+ T cells sorted from PBMCs after approximately 18-hour stimulation, collected from a patient who received antiretroviral therapy. Sample cell subset or site, as interpreted from the label and publication: CD40L+CD69+ CD4 T cells responding to anti-CD3/anti-CD28 beads, representing the overall repertoire. The CDR3 region has the sequence CASSVSSGTGGPRASEQYF. The DNA sequence reads TGCGCCAGCAGCGTAAGCTCCGGGACAGGGGGCCCCCGGGCCTCCGAGCAGTACTTC.